The 28 T cell receptor beta chains listed next were all sequenced from one sample in a study of T-cell memory formation after mild COVID-19. TCRdb analysed the 5' RACE reads with MiXCR anew, one entry per CDR3 protein. This sample carries 300,000 to 350,000 distinct CDR3 sequences, about an eighth of them seen once, and the ten largest clones take roughly 20%. The sequencing input was PBMCs or a T cell subset sorted from them (not recorded which). These TCRs come from a man younger than 35 who had mild COVID-19 (a few samples of this study predate the infection). Cell type and time point are not known.

V gene TRBV4-3 combines with J gene TRBJ2-7, with 9 bases lining up with TRBD1. In germline, CDR1 is LGHNA, CDR2 YSLEER. CDR3 length: 14 amino acids. V trimming: 5 bases; J trimming: 8 bases; junction bases outside the gene matches: 10. For the CDR3, the DNA is TGCGCCAGCAGCGTCCGGGACAGGGACCTTAAGCAGTACTTC. Translated: CASSVRDRDLKQYF.

This clonotype turned up a few times. CDR3 sequence (DNA): TGCAGCGCCATCCGGGTAGCCTTAGATACGCAGTATTTT. The encoded protein is CSAIRVALDTQYF. J is TRBJ2-3 and V is TRBV29-1; D is uncertain. The CDR3 consists of 13 residues. CDR1 is SQVTM and CDR2 is ANQGSEA in the germline V gene. V was cut by 7 bases and J by 5 bases, with 16 bases left in between.

This clonotype has more than one count but fewer than ten. The chain couples TRBV30 to TRBJ1-5; D is undetermined. CDR3 length: 11 amino acids. Germline V gene lookup returns CDR1 GTSNPN and CDR2 SVGIG (reference sequence). V lost 5 bases and J 7 bases, leaving 9 bases between the germline ends. The CDR3 region is CAWGVGQPQHF. The CDR3 nucleotides read TGTGCCTGGGGGGTTGGACAGCCCCAGCATTTT.

The genes are TRBV18 and TRBJ2-7; no clear D gene. The V end lost 4 bases, the J end lost 4 bases, and 11 bases lay between the germline ends. The CDR3 consists of 13 residues. CDR1 and CDR2 from the germline V gene are KGHSH and LQKENI. This CDR3 reads CASSRMDGYEQYV. The CDR3 DNA reads TGTGCCAGCTCACGGATGGACGGTTACGAGCAGTACGTC.

This clonotype has ten or more counts. The chain uses TRBV5-5 and TRBJ2-4, with 7 bases matching TRBD1. V lost 4 bases to trimming and J lost 7 bases; unmatched junction nucleotides: 8. This CDR3 spans 14 amino acids. Germline CDR1 reads SGHKS; CDR2 reads YYEKEE (reference sequence). DNA of the CDR3: TGTGCCAGCAGCCGACGACAGGGTCCGAACATTCAGTACTTC. As protein: CASSRRQGPNIQYF.

This sequence joins TRBV6-4 and TRBJ2-7, with a weak D call TRBD1 (6 bases). The V end lost 3 bases, the J end lost 7 bases, and 13 bases lay between the germline ends. CDR3 size: 13 residues. The germline gives CDR1 MRHNA, CDR2 SNTAGT. CDR3 in amino acids: CASSEAGGGEQYV. The CDR3 DNA reads TGTGCCAGCAGTGAGGCTGGGGGCGGTGAGCAGTACGTC.

This clonotype was seen a handful of times. The V gene is TRBV6-2 or TRBV6-3, the J gene TRBJ2-5, with TRBD2 matching over 11 bases. The CDR3 has 16 residues. V trimming: 8 bases; J trimming: 7 bases; junction bases outside the gene matches: 15. Per germline, CDR1 MNHEY and CDR2 SVGEGT. DNA for the CDR3: TGTGCCAGCGGGCGTCGACTAGCGGGGTCACCCGGGACCCAGTACTTC. Protein sequence: CASGRRLAGSPGTQYF.

The chain carries TRBV5-4 and TRBJ2-1, with a tentative D call TRBD2 (5 bases). The CDR3 loop spans 14 amino acids. The V end was cut by 4 bases, the J end by 4 bases, with 12 bases between. Per the germline V gene, CDR1 is SGHNT and CDR2 is YYREEE (reference sequence). CDR3 sequence: CASSHTAEYNEQFF. Here the CDR3 DNA reads TGTGCCAGCAGCCATACAGCGGAATACAATGAGCAGTTCTTC. The whole variable domain, filled in from reference TRBV5-4 and TRBJ2-1, reads ETGVTQSPTHLIKTRGQQVTLRCSSQSGHNTVSWYQQALGQGPQFIFQYYREEENGRGNFPPRFSGLQFPNYSSELNVNALELDDSALYLCASSHTAEYNEQFFGPGTRLTVL.

This clonotype was observed a handful of times. The rearrangement links TRBV6-1 to TRBJ2-7; 9 nucleotides match TRBD1. This CDR3 region has 14 residues. V shed 5 bases and J 6 bases; nucleotides not matched to a gene: 8. From germline, CDR1 is MNHNS and CDR2 SASEGT. The CDR3: CASSPGTGLGEQYV. In nucleotides, the CDR3 is TGTGCCAGCAGTCCCGGGACAGGGTTGGGCGAGCAGTACGTC.

The sample holds many counts of this clonotype. The chain has TRBV11-3 and TRBJ2-5; D gene unclear. The CDR3 length is 13 residues. The V gene lost 2 bases and the J gene lost 4 bases, with 8 bases spanning the gap. The germline gives CDR1 SGHNT, CDR2 YENEEA. The CDR3 DNA follows: TGTGCCAGCAGCTTATCGGTGGGAGAGACCCAGTACTTC. It yields the protein CASSLSVGETQYF. Full variable domain (outside the CDR3, taken from reference TRBV11-3 and TRBJ2-5): EAGVVQSPRYKIIEKKQPVAFWCNPISGHNTLYWYLQNLGQGPELLIRYENEEAVDDSQLPKDRFSAERLKGVDSTLKIQPAELGDSAVYLCASSLSVGETQYFGPGTRLLVL.

The genes are TRBV5-1 and TRBJ2-3; a possible D gene is TRBD2 (6 bases). V dropped 2 bases and J dropped 1 base, with 8 bases sitting between them. Germline lookup yields CDR1 SGHRS and CDR2 YFSETQ. The CDR3 is made up of 14 amino acids. The CDR3 here is CASSLPSGTDTQYF. The CDR3 bases are TGCGCCAGCAGCTTACCTAGCGGCACAGATACGCAGTATTTT.

At least ten counts were recorded for this clonotype. The J gene is TRBJ2-7, the V gene TRBV29-1; 8 bases agree with TRBD2. This CDR3 region has 14 residues. Germline lookup yields CDR1 SQVTM and CDR2 ANQGSEA. V shed 3 bases and J 0 bases; nucleotides not matched to a gene: 4. CDR3 sequence (DNA): TGCAGCGTTGAGGGTAGCGGGGCCTCCTACGAGCAGTACTTC. Translation gives CSVEGSGASYEQYF.

This chain connects TRBV7-8 to TRBJ2-7; 7 bases align to TRBD2. The CDR3 loop spans 14 amino acids. Unmatched junction bases numbered 7, after V lost 6 bases and J lost 2 bases. Looked up from germline, CDR1 is SGHVS and CDR2 is FQNEAQ. CDR3 residues: CASRVAAGAYEQYF. CDR3 nucleotide sequence: TGTGCCAGCAGGGTCGCGGCGGGGGCCTACGAGCAGTACTTC.

The chain combines TRBV11-2 with TRBJ1-4; no definite D call. Germline lookup yields CDR1 SGHAT and CDR2 FQNNGV. The CDR3 is 14 residues long. Trimming removed 4 bases at V and 10 bases at J, with 16 bases between. The CDR3 region is CASSSTTGRGKLFF. The CDR3 DNA sequence: TGTGCCAGCAGCTCGACTACTGGACGGGGAAAACTGTTTTTT.

This clonotype was counted only a few times. This chain connects TRBV5-6 to TRBJ1-1, with TRBD1 as a possible D gene (5 bases). V dropped 6 bases and J dropped 1 base, with 16 bases sitting between them. The germline V gene encodes CDR1 SGHDT and CDR2 YYEEEE. The CDR3 sequence is 15 residues long. The chain's CDR3 is CASTIAGGSNTEAFF. CDR3 bases: TGTGCCAGCACCATCGCGGGGGGATCGAACACTGAAGCTTTCTTT.

In its sample, this clonotype was seen a few times. V and J are TRBV9 and TRBJ2-5, with D perhaps TRBD1 (6 bases). Germline V lookup: CDR1 SGDLS, CDR2 YYNGEE. V was trimmed by 0 bases and J by 2 bases, leaving 8 bases between them. The CDR3 has 14 residues. The CDR3 loop reads CASSVEGQQETQYF. CDR3 nucleotide sequence: TGTGCCAGCAGCGTAGAAGGACAGCAAGAGACCCAGTACTTC.

This clonotype was detected only a few times. The chain is built from TRBV5-1 and TRBJ2-5, with D possibly being TRBD2 (6 bases). Germline lookup yields CDR1 SGHRS and CDR2 YFSETQ. Trimming removed 4 bases at V and 2 bases at J, with 15 bases between. This CDR3 has 15 residues. The CDR3 DNA reads TGCGCCAGCAGCGGCCTCGGGGGTCAGCAAGAGACCCAGTACTTC. This gives the protein CASSGLGGQQETQYF.

V is TRBV5-1 and J is TRBJ1-1; D might be TRBD1 (6 bases). V shed 0 bases and J shed 0 bases, with 15 bases lying between them. The CDR3 sequence is 17 residues long. Germline CDR1 reads SGHRS; CDR2 reads YFSETQ. CDR3 protein: CASSLGGQDYLNTEAFF. The DNA for the CDR3 is TGCGCCAGCAGCTTGGGGGGGCAAGACTACTTGAACACTGAAGCTTTCTTT. The variable domain in full, with the rest retrieved from reference TRBV5-1 and TRBJ1-1, is KAGVTQTPRYLIKTRGQQVTLSCSPISGHRSVSWYQQTPGQGLQFLFEYFSETQRNKGNFPGRFSGRQFSNSRSEMNVSTLELGDSALYLCASSLGGQDYLNTEAFFGQGTRLTVV.

This chain uses TRBV24-1 with TRBJ2-2; 7 nucleotides line up with TRBD1. With 9 bases clipped from V and 5 bases from J, the junction kept 8 bases outside the gene matches. Germline V CDR1 and CDR2: KGHDR, SFDVKD. The CDR3 contains 14 residues. The CDR3 nucleotides are TGTGCCACCTACAGGGGACCACCAACCGGGGAGCTGTTTTTT. Translation: CATYRGPPTGELFF.

The chain links TRBV6-1 to TRBJ2-1, with no clear D. This CDR3 is built from 13 residues. Trimming shortened V by 4 bases and J by 12 bases, and 16 bases separated the two germline ends. Germline V CDR1 and CDR2: MNHNS, SASEGT. The CDR3 spells CASSVEEQTGQFF. CDR3 DNA sequence: TGTGCCAGCAGTGTCGAGGAACAGACGGGGCAGTTCTTC.

The V and J genes are TRBV20-1 and TRBJ1-1, with TRBD1 matching over 7 bases. V shed 4 bases and J 5 bases; nucleotides not matched to a gene: 4. CDR3 size: 12 residues. Germline CDR1 reads DFQATT; CDR2 reads SNEGSKA (reference sequence). The CDR3 DNA reads as TGCAGTGCTAAGGGGGCAGGGACTGAAGCTTTCTTT. Its protein is CSAKGAGTEAFF.

This clonotype was counted a few times. The rearrangement uses TRBV7-3 and TRBJ1-3; no reliable D call. V was pared by 6 bases and J by 2 bases, with 8 bases between. This CDR3 contains 13 residues. The V gene's germline CDR1 is SGHTA and CDR2 FQGTGA. CDR3 DNA sequence: TGTGCCAGCAGTCCGTCCCCTGGAAACACCATATATTTT. Translating gives CASSPSPGNTIYF.

This clonotype appeared a few times. The chain uses TRBV12-3 or TRBV12-4 and TRBJ2-3; D perhaps matches TRBD2 (6 bases). Deletions cut 5 bases from V and 6 bases from J, with 15 bases between. The CDR3 spans 14 residues. The CDR3 nucleotides read TGTGCCAGCAGTCTTAGGACGGGGAGGGATACGCAGTATTTT. Its protein product is CASSLRTGRDTQYF.

The chain recombines TRBV6-5 with TRBJ2-5, with 10 bases lining up with TRBD2. The CDR3 runs 17 residues. With V trimmed by 0 bases and J by 7 bases, 11 bases remained unmatched. CDR1 and CDR2 (germline): MNHEY, SVGAGI. CDR3 nucleotide sequence: TGTGCCAGCAGTTACTCGATTGAGCCAGCGGGGGGGAGGACCCAGTACTTC. This encodes CASSYSIEPAGGRTQYF.

The chain couples TRBV6-2 or TRBV6-3 to TRBJ2-7, with D perhaps matching TRBD1 (6 bases). The V end lost 6 bases, the J end lost 2 bases, and 11 bases lay between the germline ends. From germline, CDR1 is MNHEY and CDR2 SVGEGT. The CDR3 spans 13 residues. Here the CDR3 reads CASSTQGPYEQYV. The CDR3 nucleotides are TGTGCCAGCAGCACACAGGGACCCTACGAGCAGTACGTC.

This clonotype was detected only a few times. The chain links TRBV5-1 to TRBJ2-5; D is uncertain. CDR1 is SGHRS, CDR2 YFSETQ, per germline. This CDR3 is built from 14 residues. V was clipped by 1 base and J by 3 bases, with 10 bases between them. The CDR3 bases are TGCGCCAGCAGCTTGAGGCGCATGGAAGAGACCCAGTACTTC. Residues: CASSLRRMEETQYF.

The chain combines TRBV19 with TRBJ1-5; D ambiguous. The germline gives CDR1 LNHDA, CDR2 SQIVND (reference sequence). This CDR3 comprises 15 residues. V was pared by 1 base and J by 3 bases, with 10 bases between. The CDR3 sequence: CASSIVPGTNQPQHF. The CDR3 nucleotides read TGTGCCAGTAGTATAGTCCCGGGAACCAATCAGCCCCAGCATTTT.

This clonotype was picked up a small number of times. The chain's CDR3 is CSAPKTGTTYEQYF. The CDR3 coding sequence is TGCAGTGCTCCAAAGACCGGGACAACCTACGAGCAGTACTTC. This rearrangement joins TRBV20-1 to TRBJ2-7; possible D gene TRBD1, 6 bases. Germline V gene sequence: CDR1 DFQATT, CDR2 SNEGSKA (reference sequence). V lost 5 bases and J 2 bases, leaving 16 bases between the germline ends. CDR3 length equals 14 residues.